In this sample, the clone carrying this TCR beta chain turned up a few times. This table comes from immunoSEQ multiplex PCR, and its TCRdb copy is limited to in-frame clones, with some not included. The data contain some 69,000 clones, around 86% of them seen just once; the ten biggest clones take up roughly 19%. The data belong to a study of T cell responses to AZD1222 COVID-19 vaccine. Trimming stripped 6 bases from V and 4 bases from J, with 12 bases between. CDR1 MNHEY and CDR2 SVGAGI come from the germline V gene. The CDR3 sequence is 14 residues long. This chain connects TRBV6-5 to TRBJ1-4; possible D gene TRBD1, 6 bases. The clonotype was recovered from an adult in good health. This sample comprised peripheral blood, obtained on day 0 of AZD1222 vaccination. The CDR3: CASSRTVNNEKLFF. The CDR3 DNA reads TGTGCCAGCAGCCGGACAGTGAATAATGAAAAACTGTTTTTT.